This T cell receptor (beta chain) is from a study of OX40 agonist ivuxolimab in advanced cancers. Study-wide context: Ivuxolimab, which is an agonistic anti-OX40 (CD134) antibody, was administered to the patients. Age averaged 60 years (range roughly 23 to 90), and 82.7% were male. General study findings and limits: CD8+ T cells averaged more expanded clones than CD4+.

Comment on this clone: Antigen unknown.

Germline V CDR1 and CDR2: GTSNPN, SVGIG (reference sequence). J was trimmed by 0 bases and V by 0 bases; bases with no gene match: 5. The CDR3 has 16 residues. Using immunoSEQ multiplex PCR, the repertoire was profiled, and TCRdb retains in-frame clones only, with some absent. The sample carries nearly 70,000 clones, about 83% recorded once. This receptor was taken from an adult with an advanced solid tumor such as melanoma, head and neck, liver or kidney cancer. This chain joins TRBV30 and TRBJ1-3; 7 bases line up with TRBD1. The sample was CD4+ or CD8+ T cells sorted from blood, taken in a trial of the OX40 agonist ivuxolimab. CDR3 sequence: CAWSVQGTFSGNTIYF. Here the CDR3 DNA reads TGTGCCTGGAGTGTACAGGGGACCTTCTCTGGAAACACCATATATTTT.